The 14 T cell receptor beta chains in this list originate from one sample, sequenced in a study of blood T cell repertoires in COVID-19. Only in-frame clones appear in the TCRdb table, and some are missing; sequencing was by immunoSEQ multiplex PCR. The sample has approximately 670,000 clones; more than 80% are singletons. Specimen: peripheral blood. These receptor sequences come from a woman between 18 and 29 years old with acute or convalescent COVID-19.

The rearrangement uses TRBV11-2 and TRBJ1-2; perhaps TRBD1 as D (5 bases). The CDR3 consists of 16 residues. Per the germline V gene, CDR1 is SGHAT and CDR2 is FQNNGV. Trimming removed 4 bases at V and 1 base at J, with 16 bases between. The CDR3 is CASSSTYRINNYGYTF. CDR3 coding DNA: TGTGCCAGCAGCTCTACGTACAGGATAAATAACTATGGCTACACCTTC.

The chain is built from TRBV28 and TRBJ1-3; D is possibly TRBD1 (5 bases). The germline V gene has CDR1 MDHEN and CDR2 SYDVKM. V dropped 3 bases and J dropped 0 bases, with 6 bases sitting between them. The CDR3 has 14 residues. In DNA, the CDR3 is TGTGCCAGCAGTTTGGGGCCCTCTGGAAACACCATATATTTT. Protein product: CASSLGPSGNTIYF. Full variable domain (remainder filled in from reference TRBV28 and TRBJ1-3): DVKVTQSSRYLVKRTGEKVFLECVQDMDHENMFWYRQDPGLGLRLIYFSYDVKMKEKGDIPEGYSVSREKKERFSLILESASTNQTSMYLCASSLGPSGNTIYFGEGSWLTVV.

The genes are TRBV19 and TRBJ1-2; D unclear. V lost 6 bases, J lost 4 bases, and 6 bases lay in between. The CDR3 consists of 11 residues. From germline, CDR1 is LNHDA and CDR2 SQIVND (reference sequence). CDR3 nucleotide sequence: TGTGCCAGTAGCACAAGCTATGGCTACACCTTC. Translated, it gives CASSTSYGYTF.

The chain links TRBV29-1 to TRBJ2-5; maybe TRBD1 (5 bases). This CDR3 region has 14 residues. Trimming took 6 bases from V and 2 from J, leaving 16 bases between them. CDR1 SQVTM and CDR2 ANQGSEA come from the germline V gene. The CDR3 loop reads CSVYVTTGQETQYF. CDR3 in DNA: TGCAGCGTGTACGTTACCACAGGTCAAGAGACCCAGTACTTC.

The CDR3 reads CASSIGEAYGYTF. CDR3 bases: TGTGCCAGCAGCATAGGAGAGGCCTACGGCTACACCTTC. The chain has TRBV5-6 and TRBJ1-2, with D hard to call. This CDR3 region has 13 residues. V dropped 4 bases and J dropped 8 bases, with 15 bases sitting between them. CDR1 SGHDT and CDR2 YYEEEE come from the germline V gene.

The V call is TRBV27, the J call TRBJ2-2; D may be TRBD1 (5 bases). The CDR3 has 15 amino acids. The germline CDR1 and CDR2 sequences are MNHEY and SMNVEV (reference sequence). Trimming stripped 2 bases from V and 6 bases from J, with 13 bases between. CDR3 bases: TGTGCCAGCAGTTTAATAGGGGTTGTATCCGGGGAGCTGTTTTTT. It encodes CASSLIGVVSGELFF.

This sequence joins TRBV5-6 and TRBJ2-7; D might be TRBD1 (6 bases). The CDR3 spans 13 residues. Trimming stripped 4 bases from V and 3 bases from J, with 11 bases between. The germline gives CDR1 SGHDT, CDR2 YYEEEE. The CDR3 loop is CASSRQAFYEQYF. The CDR3 bases are TGTGCCAGCAGCCGACAGGCCTTCTACGAGCAGTACTTC.

V usage is TRBV6-4 and J usage is TRBJ2-1; 10 nucleotides agree with TRBD1. This CDR3 comprises 16 residues. With V trimmed by 8 bases and J by 1 base, 8 bases remained unmatched. From germline, CDR1 is MRHNA and CDR2 SNTAGT. The CDR3 spells CASSFDRGQSYNEQFF. Here the CDR3 DNA reads TGTGCCAGCTCTTTCGACAGGGGGCAATCCTACAATGAGCAGTTCTTC.

The CDR3 bases are TGCGCCAGCAGCCTCCTCGGGGGAAGCCGAGATACGCAGTATTTT. This gives the protein CASSLLGGSRDTQYF. The genes are TRBV4-1 and TRBJ2-3; the D gene is possibly TRBD2 (6 bases). V lost 4 bases, J lost 5 bases, and 16 bases lay in between. Germline lookup yields CDR1 MGHRA and CDR2 YSYEKL. This CDR3 comprises 15 residues.

The CDR3 nucleotides read TGTGCCAGCAGCCCAATGAGGGAGACCCAGTACTTC. As protein: CASSPMRETQYF. V gene TRBV11-2 combines with J gene TRBJ2-5; D unresolved. This CDR3 has 12 residues. CDR1 is SGHAT and CDR2 is FQNNGV in the germline V gene. V was pared by 5 bases and J by 5 bases, with 9 bases between.

The genes are TRBV30 and TRBJ1-4, with D tentatively TRBD1 (6 bases). CDR1 and CDR2 from the germline V gene are GTSNPN and SVGIG (reference sequence). The length of the CDR3 is 15 residues. V was trimmed by 2 bases and J by 0 bases, leaving 10 bases between them. For the CDR3, the DNA is TGTGCCTGGAGTAGACAGGATGCAACTAATGAAAAACTGTTTTTT. This encodes CAWSRQDATNEKLFF.

This chain uses TRBV6-4 with TRBJ2-1; 8 nucleotides align to TRBD1. Per the germline V gene, CDR1 is MRHNA and CDR2 is SNTAGT. The CDR3 extends over 16 amino acids. With 2 bases clipped from V and 3 bases from J, the junction kept 6 bases outside the gene matches. CDR3 nucleotides: TGTGCCAGCAGTGACGGGGGGACAGGCGACTACAATGAGCAGTTCTTC. The encoded protein is CASSDGGTGDYNEQFF.

This clone appeared once. This sequence joins TRBV10-3 and TRBJ1-2; D may be TRBD1 (6 bases). Germline assignment: CDR1 ENHRY and CDR2 SYGVKD. This CDR3 has 13 amino acids. V lost 8 bases and J 5 bases, leaving 15 bases between the germline ends. CDR3 in DNA: TGTGCCATCCGTCCACAAGGGGGATATGGCTACACCTTC. Encoded protein: CAIRPQGGYGYTF.

V usage is TRBV15 and J usage is TRBJ1-4; D unclear. Trimming left V 5 bases short and J 0 bases short, with 13 bases between. Germline V gene data show CDR1 as LNHNV and CDR2 as YYDKDF (reference sequence). The CDR3 length is 16 residues. The CDR3: CATSEAPRATNEKLFF. The CDR3, as DNA: TGTGCCACCAGCGAGGCCCCCCGGGCAACTAATGAAAAACTGTTTTTT.